The 19 T cell receptor beta chains below were found in one sample sequenced in a study of cytomegalovirus exposure and HLA in healthy donors. With 60 Vbeta and 13 Jbeta primers, the PCR was carried out. The assay was immunoSEQ multiplex PCR, and TCRdb's table has in-frame clones only and misses some. This table has about 190,000 clones, roughly 80% appearing once. The specimen was PBMCs. The origin of the receptors is a woman aged 18 to 35 in good health and CMV-seronegative.

The V and J genes are TRBV19 and TRBJ1-2, with 9 bases lining up with TRBD1. From germline, CDR1 is LNHDA and CDR2 SQIVND (reference sequence). CDR3 length: 17 residues. V was pared by 3 bases and J by 8 bases, with 16 bases of the junction left unmatched. The CDR3 here is CASSMTPTGGIAHGYTF. CDR3 sequence (DNA): TGTGCCAGTAGTATGACTCCTACAGGGGGCATAGCCCACGGCTACACCTTC. The complete variable domain, with remaining parts taken from reference TRBV19 and TRBJ1-2, reads DGGITQSPKYLFRKEGQNVTLSCEQNLNHDAMYWYRQDPGQGLRLIYYSQIVNDFQKGDIAEGYSVSREKKESFPLTVTSAQKNPTAFYLCASSMTPTGGIAHGYTFGSGTRLTVV.

This clone showed up just once. This chain uses TRBV5-1 with TRBJ2-7; 8 nucleotides match TRBD1. With V trimmed by 0 bases and J by 6 bases, 8 bases remained unmatched. This CDR3 is built from 15 residues. The germline CDR1 and CDR2 sequences are SGHRS and YFSETQ. The CDR3 coding sequence is TGCGCCAGCAGCTTGGTCCCAGGACAGGGATTCGAGCAGTACTTC. Protein product: CASSLVPGQGFEQYF.

The genes are TRBV23-1 and TRBJ2-7; D is ambiguous. TRBV23-1 is noted as an ORF with a role that remains uncertain. V shed 0 bases and J shed 3 bases, with 9 bases lying between them. This CDR3 comprises 14 residues. The CDR3 is CASSQSQKYYEQYF. The DNA for the CDR3 is TGCGCCAGCAGTCAATCGCAGAAGTACTACGAGCAGTACTTC.

The chain recombines TRBV7-9 with TRBJ1-1; tentatively, D is TRBD1 (6 bases). The V gene lost 5 bases and the J gene lost 7 bases, with 14 bases spanning the gap. Germline CDR1 and CDR2: SEHNR and FQNEAQ (reference sequence). This CDR3 is built from 13 residues. CDR3: CASSQRQVDEAFF. CDR3 bases: TGTGCCAGCAGCCAAAGACAGGTGGATGAAGCTTTCTTT.

The chain combines TRBV28 with TRBJ1-5, with 7 bases that match TRBD1. Germline CDR1 MDHEN, CDR2 SYDVKM. V shed 5 bases, J shed 0 bases, and the junction held 7 bases outside the gene matches. The CDR3 is 16 amino acids. The CDR3 bases are TGTGCCAGCAGTCCCAGGAACAGGGGTAGCAATCAGCCCCAGCATTTT. Residues: CASSPRNRGSNQPQHF. The whole variable domain, remainder taken from reference TRBV28 and TRBJ1-5, is DVKVTQSSRYLVKRTGEKVFLECVQDMDHENMFWYRQDPGLGLRLIYFSYDVKMKEKGDIPEGYSVSREKKERFSLILESASTNQTSMYLCASSPRNRGSNQPQHFGDGTRLSIL.

The genes are TRBV28 and TRBJ2-7, with 9 bases matching TRBD1. The V and J ends lost 6 bases and 2 bases, in that order; junction bases with no gene match: 14. CDR1 is MDHEN, CDR2 SYDVKM, per germline. The CDR3 is 17 amino acids. The CDR3 sequence: CASSKPPGQGAPYEQYF. As DNA, the CDR3 is TGTGCCAGCAGCAAACCACCGGGACAGGGCGCCCCCTACGAGCAGTACTTC.

This clone has only a few counts. J is TRBJ1-1 and V is TRBV6-1; TRBD1 agrees at 10 bases. The J segment lost 3 bases and the V segment lost 3 bases, leaving 13 bases of the junction unmatched. The CDR3 consists of 18 residues. CDR1 and CDR2 from the germline V gene are MNHNS and SASEGT. The CDR3 DNA follows: TGTGCCAGCAGTGATCCGACAGGGGGCGAATATAGGGACACTGAAGCTTTCTTT. The encoded protein is CASSDPTGGEYRDTEAFF.

V is TRBV7-9 and J is TRBJ2-7; D is possibly TRBD1 (6 bases). This CDR3 comprises 10 residues. The germline V and J ends were trimmed by 6 bases and 10 bases, with 10 bases remaining between them. In germline, CDR1 is SEHNR, CDR2 FQNEAQ (reference sequence). CDR3 protein: CASRVQGQYF. CDR3 nucleotide sequence: TGTGCCAGCAGGGTACAGGGACAGTACTTC.

This sequence joins TRBV19 and TRBJ1-2; D might be TRBD1 (5 bases). V gave up 3 bases and J gave up 3 bases, with 17 bases separating them. This CDR3 spans 16 amino acids. CDR1 and CDR2 from the germline V gene are LNHDA and SQIVND (reference sequence). The DNA of the CDR3 is TGTGCCAGTAGTATCGGGCCTTTGGGGGGAGACTATGGCTACACCTTC. This codes for CASSIGPLGGDYGYTF. Full variable domain (outside the CDR3, taken from reference TRBV19 and TRBJ1-2): DGGITQSPKYLFRKEGQNVTLSCEQNLNHDAMYWYRQDPGQGLRLIYYSQIVNDFQKGDIAEGYSVSREKKESFPLTVTSAQKNPTAFYLCASSIGPLGGDYGYTFGSGTRLTVV.

This clone was observed a handful of times. This chain uses TRBV5-1 with TRBJ2-7; D is ambiguous. This CDR3 contains 14 residues. Looked up from germline, CDR1 is SGHRS and CDR2 is YFSETQ. V lost 1 base and J 2 bases, leaving 10 bases between the germline ends. The chain's CDR3 is CASSLFVETYEQYF. DNA of the CDR3: TGCGCCAGCAGCTTGTTTGTAGAGACCTACGAGCAGTACTTC.

V and J are TRBV9 and TRBJ1-1; possibly TRBD1 for D (6 bases). Trimming shortened V by 4 bases and J by 8 bases, and 15 bases separated the two germline ends. Germline loops: CDR1 SGDLS, CDR2 YYNGEE. The CDR3 runs 13 residues. In nucleotides, the CDR3 is TGTGCCAGCAGCCCTGATCCCGGGACAGAAGCTTTCTTT. This translates into CASSPDPGTEAFF.

The rearrangement joins TRBV28 to TRBJ1-1, with D perhaps TRBD1 (6 bases). The length of the CDR3 is 15 residues. Germline CDR1 MDHEN, CDR2 SYDVKM. V shed 8 bases and J shed 4 bases, with 20 bases lying between them. CDR3 nucleotide sequence: TGTGCCAGCGTACCCCGTTGGCAGGGGCCCACTGAAGCTTTCTTT. This encodes CASVPRWQGPTEAFF.

This clone appeared a single time. The CDR3 nucleotides are TGTGCCAGCAGCAGAGGGGGGGCTTCCTACGAGCAGTACTTC. Translation: CASSRGGASYEQYF. J is TRBJ2-7 and V is TRBV28; D possibly corresponds to TRBD2 (7 bases). Trimming took off 6 bases at V and 1 base at J, with 13 bases between the two ends. The germline V gene encodes CDR1 MDHEN and CDR2 SYDVKM. This CDR3 region has 14 residues.

The chain recombines TRBV30 with TRBJ1-2, with 12 bases fitting TRBD1. Losses at the gene ends were 0 bases for V and 8 bases for J; bases not matched to a gene: 4. Germline V CDR1 and CDR2: GTSNPN, SVGIG (reference sequence). The CDR3 is 14 amino acids. This CDR3 reads CAWSVGTGGGGYTF. The CDR3 region has the DNA TGTGCCTGGAGTGTAGGGACAGGGGGCGGAGGCTACACCTTC.

The gene calls are TRBV2 and TRBJ2-1; 8 nucleotides align to TRBD2. The V segment lost 7 bases and the J segment 2 bases; nucleotides outside the gene matches: 4. Germline CDR1 reads SNHLY; CDR2 reads FYNNEI. The CDR3 runs 14 residues. CDR3 in amino acids: CASMGLETYNEQFF. The CDR3 nucleotides read TGTGCCAGCATGGGACTAGAGACCTACAATGAGCAGTTCTTC.

In the case of this clone: The junction and the germline gene differ at one end; a read error may be behind it. The genes are TRBV6-5 and TRBJ2-1, with D perhaps matching TRBD1 (6 bases). The CDR3 covers 15 residues. Germline V gives CDR1 MNHEY, CDR2 SVGAGI. The CDR3 DNA sequence: TGTGCCAGTCGTAAACAACAGGACAGTCGCAATGGGCAGTTCTTC. Translated, it gives CASRKQQDSRNGQFF.

The chain joins TRBV18 to TRBJ2-1; D is uncertain. V was pared by 2 bases and J by 2 bases, with 16 bases between. This CDR3 contains 17 residues. Per germline, CDR1 KGHSH and CDR2 LQKENI. The CDR3 loop reads CASSPGAAFWPYNEQFF. DNA of the CDR3: TGTGCCAGCTCACCAGGTGCAGCGTTTTGGCCCTACAATGAGCAGTTCTTC.

In nucleotides, the CDR3 is TGTGCCTGGAGTGGGCGGGCAACTAATGAAAAACTGTTTTTT. The encoded protein is CAWSGRATNEKLFF. The chain employs TRBV30 and TRBJ1-4; no clear D gene. Germline V gene data show CDR1 as GTSNPN and CDR2 as SVGIG (reference sequence). Trimming pared 1 base from V and 0 bases from J, leaving 6 bases between. The CDR3 totals 14 residues. Full variable domain (remainder filled in from reference TRBV30 and TRBJ1-4): SQTIHQWPATLVQPVGSPLSLECTVEGTSNPNLYWYRQAAGRGLQLLFYSVGIGQISSEVPQNLSASRPQDRQFILSSKKLLLSDSGFYLCAWSGRATNEKLFFGSGTQLSVL.

V usage is TRBV6-5 and J usage is TRBJ2-7, with TRBD1 identical over 7 bases. Trimming took 6 bases from V and 2 from J; bases not matched to a gene: 7. This CDR3 contains 14 residues. Germline lookup yields CDR1 MNHEY and CDR2 SVGAGI. CDR3 sequence (DNA): TGTGCCAGCAGCATCCGGGACAGAACCTACGAGCAGTACTTC. Translating it yields CASSIRDRTYEQYF.